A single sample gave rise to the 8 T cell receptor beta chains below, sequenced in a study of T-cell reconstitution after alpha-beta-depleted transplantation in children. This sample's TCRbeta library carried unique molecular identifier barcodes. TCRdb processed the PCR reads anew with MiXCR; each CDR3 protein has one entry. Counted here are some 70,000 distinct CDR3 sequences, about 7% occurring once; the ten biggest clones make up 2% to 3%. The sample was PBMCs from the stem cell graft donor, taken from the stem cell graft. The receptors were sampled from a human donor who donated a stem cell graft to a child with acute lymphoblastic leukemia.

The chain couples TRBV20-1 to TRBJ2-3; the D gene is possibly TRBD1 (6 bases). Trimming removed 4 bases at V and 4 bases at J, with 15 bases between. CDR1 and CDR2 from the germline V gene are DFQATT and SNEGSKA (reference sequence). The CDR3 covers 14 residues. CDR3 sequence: CSAKVAGAADTQYF. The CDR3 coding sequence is TGCAGTGCTAAGGTGGCAGGGGCTGCAGATACGCAGTATTTT.

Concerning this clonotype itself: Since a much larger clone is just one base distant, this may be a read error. CDR3 sequence (DNA): TGTGCCAGCAGCCCTGGGGGCCAGGAAGCTTTCTTT. Translation: CASSPGGQEAFF. The chain carries TRBV5-8 and TRBJ1-1; perhaps TRBD1 as D (6 bases). Germline CDR1 SGHTS, CDR2 YDEGEE. The CDR3 runs 12 residues. The V end was cut by 4 bases, the J end by 8 bases, with 12 bases between. Full variable domain (rest looked up from reference TRBV5-8 and TRBJ1-1): EAGVTQSPTHLIKTRGQQATLRCSPISGHTSVYWYQQALGLGLQFLLWYDEGEERNRGNFPPRFSGRQFPNYSSELNVNALELEDSALYLCASSPGGQEAFFGQGTRLTVV.

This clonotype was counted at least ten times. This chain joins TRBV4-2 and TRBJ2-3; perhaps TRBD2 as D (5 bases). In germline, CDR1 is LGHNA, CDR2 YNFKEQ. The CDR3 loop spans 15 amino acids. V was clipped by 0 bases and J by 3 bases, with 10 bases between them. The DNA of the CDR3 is TGTGCCAGCAGCCAAGAGAGTAGCGAGACAGATACGCAGTATTTT. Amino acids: CASSQESSETDTQYF.

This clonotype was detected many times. In DNA, the CDR3 is TGTGCCAGCAGTTTCCCAGGGTCAACCTACGAGCAGTACTTC. This gives the protein CASSFPGSTYEQYF. V gene TRBV27 combines with J gene TRBJ2-7, with D tentatively TRBD1 (5 bases). V was cut by 3 bases and J by 2 bases, with 11 bases left in between. The CDR3 is made up of 14 amino acids. CDR1 and CDR2 (germline): MNHEY, SMNVEV (reference sequence).

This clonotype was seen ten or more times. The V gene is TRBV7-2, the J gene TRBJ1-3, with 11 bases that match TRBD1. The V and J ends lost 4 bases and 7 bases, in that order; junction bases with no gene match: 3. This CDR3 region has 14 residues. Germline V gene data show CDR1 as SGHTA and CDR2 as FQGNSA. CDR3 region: CASSSRDRGNTIYF. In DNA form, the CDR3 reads TGTGCCAGCAGCTCCCGGGACAGGGGGAACACCATATATTTT.

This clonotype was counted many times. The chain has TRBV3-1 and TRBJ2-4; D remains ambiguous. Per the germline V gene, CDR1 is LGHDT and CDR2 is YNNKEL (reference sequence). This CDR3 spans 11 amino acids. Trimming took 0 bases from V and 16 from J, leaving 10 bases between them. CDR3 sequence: CASSQDQLLYF. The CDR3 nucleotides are TGTGCCAGCAGCCAAGATCAGCTACTTTACTTC. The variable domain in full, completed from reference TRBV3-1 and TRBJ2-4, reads DTAVSQTPKYLVTQMGNDKSIKCEQNLGHDTMYWYKQDSKKFLKIMFSYNNKELIINETVPNRFSPKSPDKAHLNLHINSLELGDSAVYFCASSQDQLLYFGAGTRLSVL.

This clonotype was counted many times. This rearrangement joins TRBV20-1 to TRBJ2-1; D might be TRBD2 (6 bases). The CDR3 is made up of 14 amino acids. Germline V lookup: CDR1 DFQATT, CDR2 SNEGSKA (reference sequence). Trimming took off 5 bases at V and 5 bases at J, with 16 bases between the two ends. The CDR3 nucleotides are TGCAGTGCTCTAGGAGGGGCGGGTAACAATGAGCAGTTCTTC. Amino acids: CSALGGAGNNEQFF.

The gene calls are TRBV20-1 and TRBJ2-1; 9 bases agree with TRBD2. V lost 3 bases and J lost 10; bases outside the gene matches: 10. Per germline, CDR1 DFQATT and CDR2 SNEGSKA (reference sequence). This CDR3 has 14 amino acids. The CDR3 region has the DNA TGCAGTGCTAGCCCGGGACTAGCTACCAAGGAGCAGTTCTTC. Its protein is CSASPGLATKEQFF.